Shown below are 25 T cell receptor beta chains from a single sample sequenced in a study of beta chain features in type 1 diabetes. The isolated RNA, all of it, was reverse transcribed, so expressed TCRB transcripts were what got sequenced. TCRdb keeps only in-frame clones here, not all; method: immunoSEQ multiplex PCR. This table has about 320,000 clones, approximately 15% appearing once. The sequencing input was central memory CD4+ T cells from blood. These receptors originate from a man aged 25-45 years in good health.

The chain couples TRBV5-1 to TRBJ2-5; a possible D gene is TRBD2 (6 bases). The CDR3 loop spans 16 amino acids. The V gene's germline CDR1 is SGHRS and CDR2 YFSETQ. Trimming left V 4 bases short and J 2 bases short, with 18 bases between. The CDR3 reads CASSLGGAGRQETQYF. The CDR3 DNA is TGCGCCAGCAGCCTGGGGGGTGCTGGGCGGCAAGAGACCCAGTACTTC.

This clone has just a few counts. This sequence joins TRBV2 and TRBJ1-1, with a tentative D call TRBD1 (5 bases). Germline-derived CDR1 and CDR2 are SNHLY and FYNNEI. CDR3 length: 15 residues. The ends were cut back, 2 bases at V and 1 base at J, with 11 bases in the middle. In DNA form, the CDR3 reads TGTGCCAGCAGTGAATACGGGACTGCGAACACTGAAGCTTTCTTT. Protein sequence: CASSEYGTANTEAFF.

This chain joins TRBV2 and TRBJ1-1; D might be TRBD1 (6 bases). V was pared by 6 bases and J by 0 bases, with 14 bases between. CDR1 SNHLY and CDR2 FYNNEI come from the germline V gene. The CDR3 is 15 amino acids. The CDR3 DNA reads as TGTGCCAGCAGCTTAATGCAGGGGTTGAACACTGAAGCTTTCTTT. Protein: CASSLMQGLNTEAFF.

V gene TRBV7-9 combines with J gene TRBJ1-1; D is possibly TRBD1 (5 bases). V lost 3 bases to trimming and J lost 11 bases, with 10 bases between them. Germline V CDR1 and CDR2: SEHNR, FQNEAQ (reference sequence). This CDR3 comprises 11 residues. The CDR3 nucleotides read TGTGCCAGCAGCTTCTCGGGGGTGGCTTTCTTT. It codes for CASSFSGVAFF.

The chain carries TRBV7-3 and TRBJ2-5; possible D gene TRBD1, 6 bases. The CDR3 is 13 amino acids. With 5 bases removed from V and 4 bases from J, the gap between germline ends came to 11 bases. Germline V gene lookup returns CDR1 SGHTA and CDR2 FQGTGA. In DNA, the CDR3 is TGTGCCAGCAGCCTCTCAGGGGTAGAGACCCAGTACTTC. Its protein is CASSLSGVETQYF.

This clone has more than one count but fewer than ten. The chain employs TRBV21-1 and TRBJ1-2. TRBV21-1 is a pseudogene. The CDR3 sequence is 13 residues long. The CDR3 DNA is TGTGCCAGCAGCAAGAGCCCGCGACTGAGTCACACCTTC. Its translation is CASSKSPRLSHTF.

This clone was seen more than once but under ten times. The rearrangement uses TRBV6-1 and TRBJ1-1; D is perhaps TRBD1 (6 bases). The ends were cut back, 10 bases at V and 5 bases at J, with 20 bases in the middle. The CDR3 is 14 amino acids. Germline V gives CDR1 MNHNS, CDR2 SASEGT. The CDR3 DNA reads TGTGCCACCAGGCGACAGGCAGTCCAAACTGAAGCTTTCTTT. This gives the protein CATRRQAVQTEAFF.

The sample holds many counts of this clone. The chain recombines TRBV10-3 with TRBJ1-5; 9 positions match TRBD1. The V and J ends lost 6 bases and 4 bases, in that order; junction bases with no gene match: 1. The CDR3 sequence is 13 residues long. From germline, CDR1 is ENHRY and CDR2 SYGVKD. CDR3 residues: CAISGTGNQPQHF. CDR3 nucleotides: TGTGCCATCAGCGGGACAGGGAATCAGCCCCAGCATTTT.

CDR3 region: CASIETGVSNNEQFF. The CDR3 DNA is TGTGCCAGTATCGAGACGGGGGTATCCAACAATGAGCAGTTCTTC. The chain is built from TRBV19 and TRBJ2-1; TRBD2 is a possible D gene (6 bases). The CDR3 is made up of 15 amino acids. The germline gives CDR1 LNHDA, CDR2 SQIVND (reference sequence). Trimming took off 7 bases at V and 5 bases at J, with 18 bases between the two ends.

The chain combines TRBV30 with TRBJ1-2; D gene ambiguous. CDR1 is GTSNPN, CDR2 SVGIG, per germline (reference sequence). V was pared by 3 bases and J by 7 bases, with 12 bases between. This CDR3 spans 12 amino acids. The CDR3 is CAWSVVLVGYTF. CDR3 coding DNA: TGTGCCTGGAGCGTCGTGTTGGTTGGCTACACCTTC.

The sample holds a few counts of this clone. The V call is TRBV6-1, the J call TRBJ1-2, with D perhaps TRBD1 (5 bases). This CDR3 is built from 13 residues. Trimming took 1 base from V and 7 from J, leaving 10 bases between them. The germline V gene has CDR1 MNHNS and CDR2 SASEGT. CDR3 DNA sequence: TGTGCCAGCAGTGAAGGGCAGGGAAGTGGCTACACCTTC. Translating gives CASSEGQGSGYTF.

This chain links TRBV9 with TRBJ2-1, with unresolved D. The CDR3 runs to 12 residues. The germline V gene encodes CDR1 SGDLS and CDR2 YYNGEE. The germline V and J ends were trimmed by 2 bases and 7 bases, with 7 bases remaining between them. CDR3 loop: CASSVLGNEQFF. The CDR3 DNA sequence: TGTGCCAGCAGCGTTCTCGGGAATGAGCAGTTCTTC.

The chain carries TRBV5-6 and TRBJ2-5; the match to TRBD1 covers 7 bases. Germline trimming cut 2 bases from V and 1 base from J; bases unmatched to any gene: 5. The CDR3 covers 15 residues. The germline CDR1 and CDR2 sequences are SGHDT and YYEEEE. The DNA for the CDR3 is TGTGCCAGCAGCTTACAGGGGAGCGGCCAAGAGACCCAGTACTTC. It encodes CASSLQGSGQETQYF. The variable domain in full, completed from reference TRBV5-6 and TRBJ2-5, reads DAGVTQSPTHLIKTRGQQVTLRCSPKSGHDTVSWYQQALGQGPQFIFQYYEEEERQRGNFPDRFSGHQFPNYSSELNVNALLLGDSALYLCASSLQGSGQETQYFGPGTRLLVL.

The genes are TRBV6-6 and TRBJ1-5; 7 positions agree with TRBD1. V shed 9 bases and J 5 bases; nucleotides not matched to a gene: 10. The CDR3 consists of 14 residues. The germline V gene has CDR1 MNHNY and CDR2 SVGAGI (reference sequence). The chain's CDR3 is CASSQDRAYQPQHF. The DNA for the CDR3 is TGTGCCAGTTCCCAAGACAGGGCCTATCAGCCCCAGCATTTT.

This clone was detected a few times. The chain joins TRBV21-1 to TRBJ2-7; TRBD2 is the table's D call, not checked against the DNA. TRBV21-1 is a documented pseudogene. CDR3 length: 16 residues. CDR3 bases: TGTGCCAGCAGCTTGGCCATGGGGGGGAACGAACACGAGCAGTACTTC. Its translation: CASSLAMGGNEHEQYF.

The rearrangement uses TRBV9 and TRBJ1-2, with D possibly being TRBD1 (5 bases). Trimming took off 0 bases at V and 2 bases at J, with 8 bases between the two ends. CDR3 length: 14 amino acids. The germline V gene has CDR1 SGDLS and CDR2 YYNGEE. DNA of the CDR3: TGTGCCAGCAGCGTAGATCAGGGCAACTATGGCTACACCTTC. Translating it yields CASSVDQGNYGYTF. Full variable domain (missing parts from reference TRBV9 and TRBJ1-2): DSGVTQTPKHLITATGQRVTLRCSPRSGDLSVYWYQQSLDQGLQFLIQYYNGEERAKGNILERFSAQQFPDLHSELNLSSLELGDSALYFCASSVDQGNYGYTFGSGTRLTVV.

This clone was observed a few times. V and J are TRBV11-2 and TRBJ2-7; no clear D. Per the germline V gene, CDR1 is SGHAT and CDR2 is FQNNGV. The ends were cut back, 1 base at V and 3 bases at J, with 7 bases in the middle. The CDR3 runs to 13 residues. DNA for the CDR3: TGTGCCAGCAGCTTAGCCCCAGGCTACGAGCAGTACGTC. Residues: CASSLAPGYEQYV.

This clone was observed a handful of times. The chain joins TRBV30 to TRBJ1-4; 7 nucleotides align to TRBD1. The CDR3 spans 14 residues. V was pared by 0 bases and J by 8 bases, with 6 bases of the junction left unmatched. CDR1 is GTSNPN and CDR2 is SVGIG in the germline V gene (reference sequence). CDR3 DNA sequence: TGTGCCTGGAGTGTACACCCAGGGGGGGAAAAACTGTTTTTT. Its protein is CAWSVHPGGEKLFF.

Points on this clone: A read error may produce the germline difference seen at one junction end. The chain employs TRBV7-2 and TRBJ2-7; 9 nucleotides align to TRBD2. CDR3 length: 15 residues. CDR1 is SGHTA and CDR2 is FQGNSA in the germline V gene. CDR3 in DNA: TGTGCCAGCAGCCGCCCCGGGACTAGCTCCCACGAGCAGTACTTC. This sequence encodes CASSRPGTSSHEQYF.

The J gene is TRBJ1-2, the V gene TRBV4-1; perhaps TRBD1 as D (6 bases). V lost 1 base and J 8 bases, leaving 14 bases between the germline ends. CDR1 and CDR2 from the germline V gene are MGHRA and YSYEKL. There are 14 residues in the CDR3. The CDR3 spells CASSQVLGGRGYTF. In nucleotides, the CDR3 is TGCGCCAGCAGCCAAGTATTAGGGGGAAGAGGCTACACCTTC.

This clone was seen more than once but under ten times. The rearrangement joins TRBV7-7 to TRBJ2-1; 7 bases agree with TRBD2. CDR1 is SSHAT and CDR2 is FNYEAQ in the germline V gene (reference sequence). Germline trimming cut 7 bases from V and 4 bases from J; bases unmatched to any gene: 7. This CDR3 is 14 amino acids long. CDR3 in amino acids: CASTFRGEYNEQFF. The CDR3 DNA sequence: TGTGCCAGCACCTTCCGGGGGGAGTACAATGAGCAGTTCTTC.

The chain recombines TRBV27 with TRBJ2-5; 11 nucleotides agree with TRBD2. V shed 6 bases and J 5 bases; nucleotides not matched to a gene: 5. The CDR3 length is 14 residues. Germline V gene data show CDR1 as MNHEY and CDR2 as SMNVEV (reference sequence). In DNA form, the CDR3 reads TGTGCCAGCAGAATACTAGCGGGGGAGGAGACCCAGTACTTC. It translates to CASRILAGEETQYF.

This clone was detected many times. This chain links TRBV21-1 with TRBJ2-2; TRBD2, the table's D call, was not compared with the DNA. TRBV21-1 is noted as a pseudogene. The CDR3 contains 17 residues. CDR3 sequence: CASTRDPSLANTGELFF. The CDR3 nucleotides read TGTGCCAGCACGCGGGACCCAAGTCTCGCGAACACCGGGGAGCTGTTTTTT.

Comments on this clone: One base away lies a much larger clone, so this may be a sequencing read error. This chain uses TRBV7-9 with TRBJ1-2, with TRBD1 matching over 10 bases. Germline lookup yields CDR1 SEHNR and CDR2 FQNEAQ (reference sequence). This CDR3 is 12 amino acids long. V was clipped by 5 bases and J by 8 bases; unmatched bases: 2. CDR3 residues: CASSGTGEGYTF. The CDR3 nucleotides are TGTGCCAGCAGCGGGACAGGGGAGGGCTACACCTTC.

With respect to this clone: The sample carries other DNA sequences with the same CDR3. The CDR3 loop is CASSLRGTGDTEAFF. The DNA of the CDR3 is TGTGCCAGCAGCCTCCGAGGGACAGGGGATACTGAAGCTTTCTTT. The chain employs TRBV7-3 and TRBJ1-1; 10 bases align to TRBD1. V was clipped by 5 bases and J by 5 bases; unmatched bases: 8. This CDR3 region has 15 residues. Germline loops: CDR1 SGHTA, CDR2 FQGTGA.